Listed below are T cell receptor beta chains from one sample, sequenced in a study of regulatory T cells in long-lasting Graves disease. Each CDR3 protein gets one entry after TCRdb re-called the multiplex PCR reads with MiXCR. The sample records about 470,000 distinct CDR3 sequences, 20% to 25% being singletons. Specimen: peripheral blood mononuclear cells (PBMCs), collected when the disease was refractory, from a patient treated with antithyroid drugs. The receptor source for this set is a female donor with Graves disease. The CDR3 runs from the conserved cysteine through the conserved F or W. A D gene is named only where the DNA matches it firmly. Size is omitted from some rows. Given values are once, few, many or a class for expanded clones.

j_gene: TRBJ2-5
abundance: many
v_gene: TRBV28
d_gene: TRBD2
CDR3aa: CASSLILAGGETQYF
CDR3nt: TGTGCCAGCAGTTTAATACTAGCGGGTGGAGAGACCCAGTACTTC

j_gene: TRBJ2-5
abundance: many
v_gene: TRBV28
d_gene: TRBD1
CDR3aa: CASSFSQGAWETQYF
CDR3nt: TGTGCCAGCAGTTTTTCCCAGGGGGCTTGGGAGACCCAGTACTTC

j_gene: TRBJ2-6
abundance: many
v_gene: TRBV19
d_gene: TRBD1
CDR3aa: CASVAGTGVGANVLTF
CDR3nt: TGTGCCAGTGTCGCCGGGACAGGGGTTGGGGCCAACGTCCTGACTTTC

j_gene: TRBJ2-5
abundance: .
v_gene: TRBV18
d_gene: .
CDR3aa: CASSPSGWKVETQYF
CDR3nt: TGTGCCAGCTCACCGTCAGGGTGGAAGGTGGAGACCCAGTACTTC

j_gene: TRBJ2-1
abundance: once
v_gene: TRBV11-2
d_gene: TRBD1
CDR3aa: CASSGGTGMDNEQFF
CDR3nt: TGTGCCAGCAGCGGCGGGACAGGGATGGACAATGAGCAGTTCTTC

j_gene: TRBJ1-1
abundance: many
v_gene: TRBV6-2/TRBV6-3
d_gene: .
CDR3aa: CASSYSAVQMNTEAFF
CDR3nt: TGTGCCAGCAGTTACTCTGCAGTCCAAATGAACACTGAAGCTTTCTTT

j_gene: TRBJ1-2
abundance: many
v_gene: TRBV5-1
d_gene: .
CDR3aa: CASMDGNGYTF
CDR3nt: TGCGCCAGCATGGACGGGAATGGCTACACCTTC

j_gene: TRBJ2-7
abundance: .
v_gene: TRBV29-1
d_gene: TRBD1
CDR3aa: CSVEGLRHRDRSYEQYF
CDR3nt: TGCAGCGTTGAAGGCTTACGCCACCGGGACAGGTCGTACGAGCAGTACTTC

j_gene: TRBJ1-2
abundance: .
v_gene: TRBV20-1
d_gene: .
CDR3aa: CSGTRTAANYGYTF
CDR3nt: TGCAGTGGCACTCGGACGGCAGCTAACTATGGCTACACCTTC

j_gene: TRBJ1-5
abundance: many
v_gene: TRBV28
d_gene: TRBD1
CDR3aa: CASSGEGAGQPQHF
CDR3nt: TGTGCCAGCAGTGGGGAGGGGGCGGGACAGCCCCAGCATTTT

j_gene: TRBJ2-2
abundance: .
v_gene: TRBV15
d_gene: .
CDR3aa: CATSAHQYTGELFF
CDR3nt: TGTGCCACCAGTGCCCACCAATACACCGGGGAGCTGTTTTTT

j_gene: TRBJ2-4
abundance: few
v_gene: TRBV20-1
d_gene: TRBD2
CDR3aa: CSAPLAGGTKNIQYF
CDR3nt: TGCAGTGCCCCGCTAGCGGGAGGGACCAAAAACATTCAGTACTTC

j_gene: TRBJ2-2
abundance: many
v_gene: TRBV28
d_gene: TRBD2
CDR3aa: CASIRERESAGELFF
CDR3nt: TGTGCCAGCATTCGCGAGCGGGAGTCGGCCGGGGAGCTGTTTTTT

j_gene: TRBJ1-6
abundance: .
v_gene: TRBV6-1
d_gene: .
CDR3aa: CASSKRQAPDSSSYNSPLHF
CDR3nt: TGTGCCAGCAGTAAACGACAGGCGCCTGATTCGAGCTCCTATAATTCACCCCTCCACTTT

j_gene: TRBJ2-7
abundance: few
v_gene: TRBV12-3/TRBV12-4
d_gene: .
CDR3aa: CASSDLAFVSEQYF
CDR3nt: TGTGCCAGCTCAGATCTAGCGTTTGTGAGCGAGCAGTACTTC

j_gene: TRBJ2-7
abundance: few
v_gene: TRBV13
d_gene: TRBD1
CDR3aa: CASSPGTAPPGEQYF
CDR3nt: TGTGCCAGCAGCCCCGGGACAGCCCCCCCGGGGGAGCAGTACTTC

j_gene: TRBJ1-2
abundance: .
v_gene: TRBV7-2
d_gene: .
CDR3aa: CASSLIRADGYTF
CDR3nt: TGTGCCAGCAGCTTAATCCGGGCTGATGGCTACACCTTC

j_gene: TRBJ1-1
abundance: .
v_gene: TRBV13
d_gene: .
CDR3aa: CASSSPGGDRANTEAFF
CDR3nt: TGTGCCAGCAGTTCCCCGGGGGGGGATCGGGCGAACACTGAAGCTTTCTTT

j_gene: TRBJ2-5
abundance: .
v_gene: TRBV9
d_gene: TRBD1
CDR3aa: CASSANLGQVQETQYF
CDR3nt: TGTGCCAGCAGCGCCAATCTTGGACAGGTCCAAGAGACCCAGTACTTC

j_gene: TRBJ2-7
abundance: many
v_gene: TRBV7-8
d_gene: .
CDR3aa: CASSPGPAYEQYF
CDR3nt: TGTGCCAGCAGCCCCGGGCCAGCCTACGAGCAGTACTTC

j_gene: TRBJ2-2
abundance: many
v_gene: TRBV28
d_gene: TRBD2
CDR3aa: CASKLGPRTSGRWAGELFF
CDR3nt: TGTGCCAGCAAGTTAGGCCCAAGGACTAGCGGGAGGTGGGCCGGGGAGCTGTTTTTT

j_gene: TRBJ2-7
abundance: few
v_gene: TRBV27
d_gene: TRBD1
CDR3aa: CASKKGQGEQYF
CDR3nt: TGTGCCAGCAAAAAAGGACAGGGCGAGCAGTACTTC

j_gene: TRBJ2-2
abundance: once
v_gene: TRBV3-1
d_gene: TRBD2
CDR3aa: CASSQDPGGTGELFF
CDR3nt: TGTGCCAGCAGCCAAGACCCGGGAGGCACCGGGGAGCTGTTTTTT

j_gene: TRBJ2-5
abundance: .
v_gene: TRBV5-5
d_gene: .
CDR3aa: CASSFIWGKETQYF
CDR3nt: TGTGCCAGCAGCTTTATTTGGGGAAAAGAGACCCAGTACTTC

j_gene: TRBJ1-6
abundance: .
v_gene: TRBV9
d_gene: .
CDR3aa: CASSVYRANSPLHF
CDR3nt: TGTGCCAGCAGCGTATACAGGGCCAATTCACCCCTCCACTTT

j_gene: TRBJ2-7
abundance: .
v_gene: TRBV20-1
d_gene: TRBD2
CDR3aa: CSARGPLASGSDEQYF
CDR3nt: TGCAGTGCTAGAGGGCCCTTAGCTAGCGGGTCCGACGAGCAGTACTTC

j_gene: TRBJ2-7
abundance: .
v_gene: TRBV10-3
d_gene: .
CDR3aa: CAISESTGTDEQYF
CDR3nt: TGTGCCATCAGTGAGTCCACAGGAACCGACGAGCAGTACTTC

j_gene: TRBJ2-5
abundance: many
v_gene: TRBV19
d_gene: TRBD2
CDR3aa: CASSMTSGRGETQYF
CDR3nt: TGTGCCAGTAGTATGACTAGCGGGAGGGGCGAGACCCAGTACTTC

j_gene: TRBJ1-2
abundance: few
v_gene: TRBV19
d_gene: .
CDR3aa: CASSIQGMQDGYTF
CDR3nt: TGTGCCAGTAGTATCCAGGGGATGCAGGATGGCTACACCTTC

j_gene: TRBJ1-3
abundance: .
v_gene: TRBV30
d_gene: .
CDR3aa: CAWSPRQSSGNTIYF
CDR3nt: TGTGCCTGGAGCCCACGACAGTCGTCTGGAAACACCATATATTTT

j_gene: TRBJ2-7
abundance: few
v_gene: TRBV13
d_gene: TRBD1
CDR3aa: CASSYRDSSSYEQYF
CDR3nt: TGTGCCAGCAGCTACCGGGACAGCAGCTCCTACGAGCAGTACTTC

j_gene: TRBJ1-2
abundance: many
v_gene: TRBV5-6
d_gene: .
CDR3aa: CASSLGGWGGYTF
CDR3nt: TGTGCCAGCAGCCTGGGCGGGTGGGGTGGCTACACCTTC